This T cell receptor (beta chain) was profiled in a study of regulatory T cells in long-lasting Graves disease. At the level of the study: It was over 5 years of antithyroid drugs, with positive TSH receptor antibodies, that meant persistent Graves' disease.

As to time point: persistent/refractory GD, antithyroid drugs over 5 years with positive TRAb. From PBMCs, RNA was extracted and then used to make the TCR library. The CDR3 extends over 12 amino acids. Germline CDR1 is MNHNS and CDR2 is SASEGT. The germline V and J ends were trimmed by 8 bases and 7 bases, with 11 bases remaining between them. TCR beta libraries were built with iRepertoire HTBI primers and Arm-PCR of CDR3 regions. TCRdb independently ran MiXCR on the multiplex PCR reads; one entry per CDR3 protein. The repertoire holds a few hundred thousand distinct CDR3 sequences, with 23% as singletons. The table lists this clonotype with many counts.

The rearrangement links TRBV6-1 to TRBJ1-4; tentatively, D is TRBD1 (6 bases). This TCR came from a female donor with Graves disease. Sequencing used peripheral blood mononuclear cells (PBMCs), obtained when the disease was refractory, from a patient treated with antithyroid drugs. CDR3 nucleotide sequence: TGTGCCAGCGGGACATCTGTTGAAAAACTGTTTTTT. Encoded protein: CASGTSVEKLFF.